This TCR beta chain was observed in a study of cytomegalovirus exposure and HLA in healthy donors. Study conclusions and caveats: The listing of fewer than 200 TCR beta chains classed them as cytomegalovirus-associated. The tendency of first-cohort TCR clusters to co-occur in the 110 or so validation repertoires emerged from a later analysis. Most TCR sequences proved rare, with some public TCRs found in many donors.

A remark on this clone: Its target is unknown.

Produced via immunoSEQ multiplex PCR; TCRdb's table is partial and in-frame only. The data show around 94,000 clones, about 95% seen once. These donors were members of the roughly 110-subject validation cohort, a group separate from the roughly 670-subject first cohort. This clonotype originated in a woman aged 18-35 years in good health and CMV-seronegative. The sequencing sample was made of PBMCs.

Written as DNA, the CDR3 is TGTGCCAGCAGCTTGACAGGGGTGGGCAACGAGCAGTACTTC. Protein product: CASSLTGVGNEQYF. This chain links TRBV5-8 with TRBJ2-7; 7 bases agree with TRBD1. The CDR3 consists of 14 residues. V was clipped by 1 base and J by 5 bases; unmatched bases: 6. Germline V lookup: CDR1 SGHTS, CDR2 YDEGEE.